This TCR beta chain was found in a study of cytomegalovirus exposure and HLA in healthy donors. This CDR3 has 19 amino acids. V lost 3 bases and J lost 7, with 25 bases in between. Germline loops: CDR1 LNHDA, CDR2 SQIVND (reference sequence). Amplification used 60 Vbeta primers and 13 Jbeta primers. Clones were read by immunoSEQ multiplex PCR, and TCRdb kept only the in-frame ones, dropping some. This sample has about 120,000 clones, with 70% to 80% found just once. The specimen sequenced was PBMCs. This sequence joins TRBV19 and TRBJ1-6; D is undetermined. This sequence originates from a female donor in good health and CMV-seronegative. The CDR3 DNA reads TGTGCCAGTAGTATCGACACAGAGGGCAGAACCAGACTAAATTCACCCCTCCACTTT. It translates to CASSIDTEGRTRLNSPLHF.